The 21 T cell receptor beta chains listed next were all sequenced from one sample in a study of response to subunit inactivated influenza vaccine. TCRdb re-called the RT-PCR reads with MiXCR, one entry per CDR3 protein. The sample lists around 480,000 distinct CDR3 sequences; 9.5% to 13% were seen once. The material was PBMCs from blood, obtained roughly 47 days after vaccination. The receptors originated from a man between 50 and 59 years old who received an inactivated influenza vaccine.

The CDR3 nucleotides read TGTGCCAGCACTCCCGGGACAGGGGGCTACAATGAGCAGTTCTTC. This encodes CASTPGTGGYNEQFF. The rearrangement uses TRBV27 and TRBJ2-1; 11 nucleotides agree with TRBD1. The CDR3 sequence is 15 residues long. The V and J ends lost 7 bases and 3 bases, in that order; junction bases with no gene match: 5. From germline, CDR1 is MNHEY and CDR2 SMNVEV (reference sequence).

This clonotype was seen many times. Here the CDR3 DNA reads TGTGCCAGCAGACAAGCCGGGACAGGGGGCTCTGGGGCCAACGTCCTGACTTTC. Translation: CASRQAGTGGSGANVLTF. The chain has TRBV6-2 or TRBV6-3 and TRBJ2-6; 11 positions match TRBD1. With 6 bases clipped from V and 0 bases from J, the junction kept 7 bases outside the gene matches. This CDR3 spans 18 amino acids. Germline-derived CDR1 and CDR2 are MNHEY and SVGEGT.

This clonotype was counted at least ten times. A read error may account for a junction end that differs from germline. The J gene is TRBJ2-1, the V gene TRBV29-1, with D possibly matching TRBD1 (6 bases). Germline V gene lookup returns CDR1 SQVTM and CDR2 ANQGSEA. The CDR3 consists of 15 residues. The CDR3 reads CSVGSPTGKHNGQFF. CDR3 in DNA: TGCAGCGTTGGGAGTCCTACAGGGAAACACAATGGGCAGTTCTTC.

This clonotype has at least ten counts. The chain recombines TRBV9 with TRBJ2-2, with 14 bases that match TRBD2. CDR3 length equals 18 residues. J was trimmed by 2 bases and V by 0 bases; bases with no gene match: 3. Germline V lookup: CDR1 SGDLS, CDR2 YYNGEE. The CDR3 reads CASSVGGLAGGNTGELFF. For the CDR3, the DNA is TGTGCCAGCAGCGTAGGTGGACTAGCGGGAGGTAACACCGGGGAGCTGTTTTTT.

V is TRBV6-5 and J is TRBJ2-1, with D possibly matching TRBD2 (6 bases). The germline CDR1 and CDR2 sequences are MNHEY and SVGAGI. V lost 0 bases, J lost 2 bases, and 11 bases lay in between. This CDR3 contains 16 residues. CDR3 in amino acids: CASSYSTGRTYNEQFF. CDR3 coding DNA: TGTGCCAGCAGTTACTCTACCGGGAGAACCTACAATGAGCAGTTCTTC.

This clonotype has more than one count but fewer than ten. The chain employs TRBV5-1 and TRBJ2-3; 12 bases align to TRBD2. CDR1 is SGHRS and CDR2 is YFSETQ in the germline V gene. This CDR3 comprises 14 residues. With 6 bases clipped from V and 14 bases from J, the junction kept 13 bases outside the gene matches. The DNA for the CDR3 is TGCGCCAGCACTCCCGAGACTAGCGGGAGTCGGGCGTATTTT. Translating gives CASTPETSGSRAYF.

Here the CDR3 reads CASSLSEPGELFF. CDR3 DNA sequence: TGTGCCAGCAGCTTATCGGAACCCGGGGAGCTGTTTTTT. This sequence joins TRBV7-2 and TRBJ2-2; no clear D gene. The CDR3 runs to 13 residues. CDR1 SGHTA and CDR2 FQGNSA come from the germline V gene. V lost 2 bases and J lost 6, with 7 bases in between.

This clonotype was seen ten or more times. V usage is TRBV7-2 and J usage is TRBJ1-5, with TRBD1 identical over 8 bases. Trimming took 0 bases from V and 5 from J; bases not matched to a gene: 6. Germline V lookup: CDR1 SGHTA, CDR2 FQGNSA. CDR3 length: 16 amino acids. CDR3 in DNA: TGTGCCAGCAGCTTAGCCCCAGGGGGCAGGTATCAGCCCCAGCATTTT. Its translation is CASSLAPGGRYQPQHF.

This clonotype was detected a few times. J is TRBJ1-4 and V is TRBV15; D may be TRBD1 (6 bases). Trimming left V 1 base short and J 8 bases short, with 14 bases between. The germline CDR1 and CDR2 sequences are LNHNV and YYDKDF (reference sequence). CDR3 length: 15 amino acids. CDR3 sequence reads: CATSRGTRGGEKLFF. The CDR3 DNA sequence: TGTGCCACCAGCAGAGGCACCAGGGGTGGCGAAAAACTGTTTTTT.

This clonotype came up a few times. The V call is TRBV20-1, the J call TRBJ2-7; tentatively, D is TRBD1 (6 bases). Looked up from germline, CDR1 is DFQATT and CDR2 is SNEGSKA (reference sequence). The V gene lost 1 base and the J gene lost 0 bases, with 10 bases spanning the gap. The CDR3 contains 14 residues. This CDR3 is CSARGDRTSYEQYF. The CDR3 region has the DNA TGCAGTGCTAGAGGTGACAGGACCTCCTACGAGCAGTACTTC.

The V call is TRBV20-1, the J call TRBJ2-5, with 9 positions matching TRBD1. This CDR3 is 16 amino acids long. Looked up from germline, CDR1 is DFQATT and CDR2 is SNEGSKA (reference sequence). J lost 1 base, V lost 8 bases, and 14 bases had no gene match. Written as DNA, the CDR3 is TGCAGTTCTAATGGGGACAGGGTACTCACCCAAGAGACCCAGTACTTC. Its protein product is CSSNGDRVLTQETQYF.

This chain links TRBV2 with TRBJ2-2; either TRBD1 or TRBD2 may supply D (5 bases each). V was trimmed by 8 bases and J by 4 bases, leaving 20 bases between them. CDR3 length: 16 residues. CDR1 and CDR2 (germline): SNHLY, FYNNEI. CDR3 region: CASGGRDTSSTGELFF. The CDR3 DNA sequence: TGTGCCAGCGGCGGCAGGGATACTAGTAGCACCGGGGAGCTGTTTTTT.

This rearrangement joins TRBV6-1 to TRBJ1-5, with a tentative D call TRBD1 (5 bases). This CDR3 has 14 residues. V dropped 1 base and J dropped 6 bases, with 10 bases sitting between them. CDR1 is MNHNS and CDR2 is SASEGT in the germline V gene. The CDR3 spells CASSEGGNRQPQHF. CDR3 in DNA: TGTGCCAGCAGTGAAGGGGGGAATCGTCAGCCCCAGCATTTT.

This clonotype came up many times. This chain joins TRBV25-1 and TRBJ2-3, with D perhaps being TRBD1 or TRBD2 (6 bases each). Germline CDR1 and CDR2: MGHDK and SYGVNS. This CDR3 has 15 amino acids. V lost 2 bases and J lost 2, with 11 bases in between. CDR3 sequence (DNA): TGTGCCAGCAGTGAAGAGTGGGGGGCCACAGATACGCAGTATTTT. Amino acids: CASSEEWGATDTQYF.

The V and J genes are TRBV10-3 and TRBJ2-2; TRBD2 matches at 10 bases. CDR3 length: 18 amino acids. Trimming at V came to 0 bases and at J to 5 bases, leaving 9 bases not matched to a gene. Germline V gene lookup returns CDR1 ENHRY and CDR2 SYGVKD. CDR3 sequence (DNA): TGTGCCATCAGTGAGTCCGCGGGACTAGCGCCCCGGACCGGGGAGCTGTTTTTT. Protein product: CAISESAGLAPRTGELFF.

V usage is TRBV7-2 and J usage is TRBJ2-3; D is possibly TRBD2 (6 bases). The CDR3 spans 14 residues. V shed 5 bases and J shed 2 bases, with 11 bases lying between them. The germline CDR1 and CDR2 sequences are SGHTA and FQGNSA. The chain's CDR3 is CASSLTSYTDTQYF. The DNA for the CDR3 is TGTGCCAGCAGCCTGACTAGTTACACAGATACGCAGTATTTT.

The chain is built from TRBV7-2 and TRBJ1-5; the match to TRBD1 covers 10 bases. CDR3 length: 15 residues. Per germline, CDR1 SGHTA and CDR2 FQGNSA. Losses at the gene ends were 5 bases for V and 6 bases for J; bases not matched to a gene: 7. CDR3 bases: TGTGCCAGCAGCCGGGACAGGGGATTCAGTCAGCCCCAGCATTTT. It codes for CASSRDRGFSQPQHF.

This chain connects TRBV27 to TRBJ2-7; tentative D call: TRBD1 (6 bases). The CDR3 spans 14 residues. Per germline, CDR1 MNHEY and CDR2 SMNVEV (reference sequence). V was shortened by 7 bases and J by 7 bases, with 20 bases between the two germline ends. CDR3 DNA: TGTGCCAGCAAGTCCGGGACAAGGGCTTTGGAGCAGTACTTC. It encodes CASKSGTRALEQYF.

The sample holds a few counts of this clonotype. The chain is built from TRBV4-2 and TRBJ1-6, with 7 positions matching TRBD1. Looked up from germline, CDR1 is LGHNA and CDR2 is YNFKEQ. Trimming removed 5 bases from V and 14 bases from J; junction bases left unmatched: 12. This CDR3 is built from 14 residues. CDR3 loop: CASSYDREFVSLHF. Here the CDR3 DNA reads TGTGCCAGCAGCTACGACAGGGAGTTTGTATCCCTCCACTTT.

This clonotype was seen more than once but under ten times. The chain carries TRBV28 and TRBJ2-5; 8 bases match TRBD2. From germline, CDR1 is MDHEN and CDR2 SYDVKM. The CDR3 covers 16 residues. The ends lost 8 bases at V and 0 bases at J; junction bases unmatched: 11. The CDR3 DNA sequence: TGTGCCAGCGCTGCCTCCGGGGGGGTGTACCAAGAGACCCAGTACTTC. The encoded protein is CASAASGGVYQETQYF.

This clonotype was seen only a few times. The V call is TRBV9, the J call TRBJ2-1, with 9 bases identical to TRBD2. Germline V gives CDR1 SGDLS, CDR2 YYNGEE. The junction had 4 bases not matched to a gene; V was cut back by 0 bases and J by 6 bases. The CDR3 loop spans 15 amino acids. In DNA, the CDR3 is TGTGCCAGCAGCGTAGACAGCGGGGGGTTCAATGAGCAGTTCTTC. It yields the protein CASSVDSGGFNEQFF.